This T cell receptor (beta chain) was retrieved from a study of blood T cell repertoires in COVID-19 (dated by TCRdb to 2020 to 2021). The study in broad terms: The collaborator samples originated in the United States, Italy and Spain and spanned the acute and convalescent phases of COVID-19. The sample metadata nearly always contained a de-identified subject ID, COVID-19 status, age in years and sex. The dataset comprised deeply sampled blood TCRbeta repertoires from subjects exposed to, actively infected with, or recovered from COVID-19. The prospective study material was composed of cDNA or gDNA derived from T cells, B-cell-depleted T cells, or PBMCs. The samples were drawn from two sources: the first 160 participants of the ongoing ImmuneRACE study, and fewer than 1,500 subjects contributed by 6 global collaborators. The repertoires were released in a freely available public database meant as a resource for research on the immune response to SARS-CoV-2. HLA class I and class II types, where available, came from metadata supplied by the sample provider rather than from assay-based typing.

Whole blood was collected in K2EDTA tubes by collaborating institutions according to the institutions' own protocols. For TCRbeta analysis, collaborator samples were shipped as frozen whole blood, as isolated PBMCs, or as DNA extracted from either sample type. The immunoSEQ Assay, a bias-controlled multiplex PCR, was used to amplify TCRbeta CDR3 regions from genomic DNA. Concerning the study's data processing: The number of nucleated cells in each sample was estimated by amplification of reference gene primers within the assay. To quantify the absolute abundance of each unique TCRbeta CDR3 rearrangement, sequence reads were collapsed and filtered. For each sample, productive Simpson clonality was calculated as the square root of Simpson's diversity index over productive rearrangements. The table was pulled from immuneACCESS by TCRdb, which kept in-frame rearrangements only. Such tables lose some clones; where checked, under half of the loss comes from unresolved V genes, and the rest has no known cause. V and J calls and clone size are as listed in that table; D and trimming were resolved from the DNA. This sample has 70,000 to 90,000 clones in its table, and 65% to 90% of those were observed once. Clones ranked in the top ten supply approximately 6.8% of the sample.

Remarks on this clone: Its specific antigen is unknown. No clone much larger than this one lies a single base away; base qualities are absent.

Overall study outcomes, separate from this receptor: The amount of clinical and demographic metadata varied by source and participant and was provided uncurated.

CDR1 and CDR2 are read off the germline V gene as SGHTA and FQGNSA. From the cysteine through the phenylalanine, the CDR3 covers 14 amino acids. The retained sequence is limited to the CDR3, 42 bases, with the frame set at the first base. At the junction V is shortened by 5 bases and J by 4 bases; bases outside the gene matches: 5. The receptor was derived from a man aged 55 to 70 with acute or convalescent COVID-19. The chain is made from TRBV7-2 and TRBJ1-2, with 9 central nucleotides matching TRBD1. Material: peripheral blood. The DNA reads TGTGCCAGCAGCCCGGGACAGGGCCCCTATGGCTACACCTTC. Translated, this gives CASSPGQGPYGYTF.